This is a list of T cell receptor beta chains from one sample in a study of shared clonotypes between healthy human individuals. Sequencing was performed with immunoSEQ multiplex PCR; in TCRdb, only in-frame clones are kept and a portion is missing. This table holds roughly 2.6 million clones, approximately 90% found once. What was sequenced was naive CD4+ T cells sorted from blood. The receptors were gathered from a man aged 18 to 30 in good health. Each CDR3 is given with its conserved first and last residue. A D gene is named only where the DNA matches it firmly. A row's size may be missing; if present it is once, few, many or a size class.

D	V	J	size	CDR3	DNA
TRBD1	TRBV25-1	TRBJ2-2	.	CASVGQGKNTGELFF	TGTGCCAGCGTGGGACAGGGGAAGAACACCGGGGAGCTGTTTTTT
.	TRBV7-2	TRBJ2-7	.	CASSSPTVGEQYF	TGTGCCAGCAGCTCGCCGACAGTGGGCGAGCAGTACTTC
TRBD2	TRBV7-9	TRBJ2-3	.	CASSHGTSGGTDTQYF	TGTGCCAGCAGCCATGGGACTAGCGGGGGCACAGATACGCAGTATTTT
.	TRBV2	TRBJ1-5	few	CATRTEPNQPQHF	TGTGCCACACGTACAGAGCCCAATCAGCCCCAGCATTTT
.	TRBV2	TRBJ2-2	.	CASIASNTGELFF	TGTGCCAGCATAGCTTCGAACACCGGGGAGCTGTTTTTT
TRBD1	TRBV9	TRBJ2-2	.	CASRRGAGGTGELFF	TGTGCCAGCAGAAGAGGGGCAGGGGGCACCGGGGAGCTGTTTTTT
TRBD2	TRBV11-2	TRBJ2-1	.	CASSSSAGIYNEQFF	TGTGCCAGCAGCTCCTCAGCGGGGATCTACAATGAGCAGTTCTTC
.	TRBV4-1	TRBJ2-3	.	CASSQTGYTDTQYF	TGCGCCAGCAGCCAAACCGGCTACACAGATACGCAGTATTTT
.	TRBV11-2	TRBJ2-2	.	CASSLSRNTGELFF	TGTGCCAGCAGCTTATCTAGAAACACCGGGGAGCTGTTTTTT
.	TRBV4-2	TRBJ1-2	once	CASSPSSERHENGYTF	TGTGCCAGCAGCCCATCATCGGAAAGGCACGAGAATGGCTACACCTTC
.	TRBV30	TRBJ2-3	.	CAWSVHRPTDTQYF	TGTGCCTGGAGTGTTCACAGGCCCACAGATACGCAGTATTTT
.	TRBV18	TRBJ2-5	.	CASSRSTGGETQYF	TGTGCCAGCTCACGTTCTACCGGGGGAGAGACCCAGTACTTC
.	TRBV5-4	TRBJ1-6	.	CASSLDGNSPLHF	TGTGCCAGCAGCTTGGACGGGAATTCACCCCTCCACTTT
.	TRBV4-3	TRBJ1-2	.	CASSQGQANYGYTF	TGCGCCAGCAGCCAAGGACAGGCTAACTATGGCTACACCTTC
TRBD2	TRBV4-3	TRBJ2-1	.	CASSHGTSREQFF	TGCGCCAGCAGCCATGGGACTAGCCGAGAGCAGTTCTTC